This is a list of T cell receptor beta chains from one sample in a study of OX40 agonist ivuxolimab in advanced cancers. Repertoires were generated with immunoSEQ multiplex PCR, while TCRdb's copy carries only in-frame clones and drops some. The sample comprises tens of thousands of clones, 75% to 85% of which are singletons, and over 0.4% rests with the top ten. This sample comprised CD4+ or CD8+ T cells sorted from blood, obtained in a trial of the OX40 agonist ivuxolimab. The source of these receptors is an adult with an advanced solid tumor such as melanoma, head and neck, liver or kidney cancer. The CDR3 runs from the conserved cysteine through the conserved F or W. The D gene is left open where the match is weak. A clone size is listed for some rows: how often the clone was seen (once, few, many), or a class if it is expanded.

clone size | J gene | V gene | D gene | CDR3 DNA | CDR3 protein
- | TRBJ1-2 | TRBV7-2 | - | TGTGCCAGCAGCTTATTAGGCTATGGCTACACCTTC | CASSLLGYGYTF
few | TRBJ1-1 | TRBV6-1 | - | TGTGCCAGCAGTGAAGCGTGGGGGAACACTGAAGCTTTCTTT | CASSEAWGNTEAFF
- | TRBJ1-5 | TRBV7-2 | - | TGTGCCAGCAGCTTAGGATCACCGAATAGCAATCAGCCCCAGCATTTT | CASSLGSPNSNQPQHF
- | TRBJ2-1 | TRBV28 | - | TGTGCCAGCAAAGCCGAGTGGGTATTCAATGAGCAGTTCTTC | CASKAEWVFNEQFF
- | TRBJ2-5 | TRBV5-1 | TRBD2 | TGCGCCAGCAGCTTGAGCGGGAGGGAGGGCCAGTACTTC | CASSLSGREGQYF
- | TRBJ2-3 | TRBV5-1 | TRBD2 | TGCGCCAGCAGTCGCCGAGGAGGGACTATCACAGATACGCAGTATTTT | CASSRRGGTITDTQYF
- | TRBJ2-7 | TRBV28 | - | TGTGCCAGCAGTTTATCCAGGGGGGCCTTTAGCTCCTACGAGCAGTACTTC | CASSLSRGAFSSYEQYF
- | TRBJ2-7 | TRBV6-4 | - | TGTGCCACCGACATTGAAGGGAACCACGAGCAGTACTTC | CATDIEGNHEQYF
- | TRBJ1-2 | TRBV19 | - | TGTGCCAGTATAAACGGGGGGCAAAGGAACTATGGCTACACCTTC | CASINGGQRNYGYTF
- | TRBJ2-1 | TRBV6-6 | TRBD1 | TGTGCCAGCAGCCTGGGACAGGCAAATGAGCAGTTCTTC | CASSLGQANEQFF
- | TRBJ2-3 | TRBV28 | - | TGTGCCAGCACCGCTGGAGGGGGAGATACGCAGTATTTT | CASTAGGGDTQYF
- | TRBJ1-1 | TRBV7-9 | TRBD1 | TGTGCCAGCAGCTTAGGGTCAGGGGGCGCGAGCACTGAAGCTTTCTTT | CASSLGSGGASTEAFF
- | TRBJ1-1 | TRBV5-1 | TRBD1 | TGCGCCAGCAGCTTTACAGGGGTTTTGATGAACACTGAAGCTTTCTTT | CASSFTGVLMNTEAFF
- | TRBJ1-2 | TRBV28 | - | TGTGCCAGCACCCTCGGAAGGCGGGATGGCTACACCTTC | CASTLGRRDGYTF
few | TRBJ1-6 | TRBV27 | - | TGTGCCAGCAGTTTAAAGGGAAGGGATAATTCACCCCTCCACTTT | CASSLKGRDNSPLHF
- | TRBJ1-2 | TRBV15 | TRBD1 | TGTGCCACCAGCAGAGAACAGGGGAGCTATGGCTACACCTTC | CATSREQGSYGYTF
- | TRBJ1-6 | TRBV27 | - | TGTGCCAGCAGTTTCAGGGGAGTAGATTCACCCCTCCACTTT | CASSFRGVDSPLHF
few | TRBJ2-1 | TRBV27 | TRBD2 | TGTGCCAGCAGTCCAATGGGTAGCGGGAGCTCCTACAATGAGCAGTTCTTC | CASSPMGSGSSYNEQFF
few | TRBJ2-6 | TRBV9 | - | TGTGCCACCGGGAGACAGGGCCTTTCTGGGGCCAACGTCCTGACTTTC | CATGRQGLSGANVLTF
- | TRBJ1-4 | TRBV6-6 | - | TGTGCCAGCAGCCTCCATGGGGCTCAACTGTTTTTT | CASSLHGAQLFF
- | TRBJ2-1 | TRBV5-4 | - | TGTGCCAGCAGTTCGATCTCGGACAATGAGCAGTTCTTC | CASSSISDNEQFF
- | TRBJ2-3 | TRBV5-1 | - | TGCGCCAGCAGCAGCGGGACAGACTACAGCACAGATACGCAGTATTTT | CASSSGTDYSTDTQYF
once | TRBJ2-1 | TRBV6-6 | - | TGTGCCAGCAGTTACCGGGCATACGGAATCAATGAGCAGTTCTTC | CASSYRAYGINEQFF
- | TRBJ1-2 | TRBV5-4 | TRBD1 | TGTGCCAGCAGCCCCCGGGACAGGGCAAACTATGGCTACACCTTC | CASSPRDRANYGYTF
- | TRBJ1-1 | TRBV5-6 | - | TGTGCCAGCAGCAGACGGTCCTTGAACACTGAAGCTTTCTTT | CASSRRSLNTEAFF
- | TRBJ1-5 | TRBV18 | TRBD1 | TGTGCCAGCTCACCTGACAGGGAACAGCCCCAGCATTTT | CASSPDREQPQHF
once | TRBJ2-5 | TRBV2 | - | TGTGCCAGCAGTGGCCCCAGGCCACAAGAGACCCAGTACTTC | CASSGPRPQETQYF
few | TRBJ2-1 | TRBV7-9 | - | TGTGCCAGCAGCTTAGAGGACGGGCGATCGCCGGGGTTCTTC | CASSLEDGRSPGFF
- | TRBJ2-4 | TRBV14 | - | TGTGCCAGCAGCCAAGCTACCATTCAGTACTTC | CASSQATIQYF
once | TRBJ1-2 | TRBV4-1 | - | TGCGCCAGCAGCCAAGTCCGTCCGGGTTCAGCTGGCTACACCTTC | CASSQVRPGSAGYTF
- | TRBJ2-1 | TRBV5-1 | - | TGCGCCAGCAGGACGAACAGGGTCAATGAGCAGTTCTTC | CASRTNRVNEQFF
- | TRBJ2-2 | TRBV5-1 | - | TGCGCCAGCAGCCGGACTGAGACCGGGGAGCTGTTTTTT | CASSRTETGELFF
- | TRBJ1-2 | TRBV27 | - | TGTGCCAGCACCAAGGAGGGTTCCAGCTATGGCTACACCTTC | CASTKEGSSYGYTF
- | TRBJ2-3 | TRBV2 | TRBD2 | TGTGCCAGCAGTGCCCTCCGGTCGGGAGGCACCTGGGTCACAGATACGCAGTATTTT | CASSALRSGGTWVTDTQYF
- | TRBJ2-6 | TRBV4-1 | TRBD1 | TGCGCCAGCAGCCCCTACAACGGACAGGGTTCGGGGGCCAACGTCCTGACTTTC | CASSPYNGQGSGANVLTF
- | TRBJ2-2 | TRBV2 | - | TGTGCCAGCAAATGGTTAGGGACCGGGGAGCTGTTTTTT | CASKWLGTGELFF
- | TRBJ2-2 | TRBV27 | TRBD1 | TGTGCCAGCAGTGCGGGACAGGGCTCCGCGAACACCGGGGAGCTGTTTTTT | CASSAGQGSANTGELFF
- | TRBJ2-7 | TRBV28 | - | TGTGCCAGCAGTTCCGGAACTAGCAGCCGCGGGGAGCAGTACTTC | CASSSGTSSRGEQYF
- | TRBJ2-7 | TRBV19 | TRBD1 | TGTGCCAGTAGTACAGGGACAGGGATCCCCTACGAGCAGTACTTC | CASSTGTGIPYEQYF
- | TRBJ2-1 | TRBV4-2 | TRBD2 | TGTGCCAGCAGCCAAAGATTTAGCGGGGGGAGTTGGTACAATGAGCAGTTCTTC | CASSQRFSGGSWYNEQFF
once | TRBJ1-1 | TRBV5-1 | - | TGCGCCAGCAGCCCAGGAGACCTTCCGAACACTGAAGCTTTCTTT | CASSPGDLPNTEAFF
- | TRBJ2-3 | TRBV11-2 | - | TGTGCCAGCAGCCCCGGACCTCGCACAGATACGCAGTATTTT | CASSPGPRTDTQYF